These 9 T cell receptor beta chains were all obtained from the same sample, sequenced in a study of blood T cell repertoires in COVID-19. The assay was immunoSEQ multiplex PCR, and TCRdb's table has in-frame clones only and misses some. This table holds tens of thousands of clones, around 77% found once. The sequenced material came from peripheral blood. Receptor source: a man between 65 and 85 years old with COVID-19, enrolled during active disease.

The chain has TRBV9 and TRBJ2-5, with 8 bases that match TRBD1. CDR3 length: 15 residues. V was clipped by 0 bases and J by 3 bases; unmatched bases: 4. From germline, CDR1 is SGDLS and CDR2 YYNGEE. CDR3 sequence reads: CASSVAAGGKETQYF. The CDR3 DNA is TGTGCCAGCAGCGTAGCGGCAGGGGGCAAAGAGACCCAGTACTTC. Complete variable domain (other parts from reference TRBV9 and TRBJ2-5): DSGVTQTPKHLITATGQRVTLRCSPRSGDLSVYWYQQSLDQGLQFLIQYYNGEERAKGNILERFSAQQFPDLHSELNLSSLELGDSALYFCASSVAAGGKETQYFGPGTRLLVL.

V is TRBV19 and J is TRBJ1-1; TRBD1 might be the D (6 bases). Trimming shortened V by 5 bases and J by 1 base, and 11 bases separated the two germline ends. This CDR3 spans 14 amino acids. CDR1 is LNHDA, CDR2 SQIVND, per germline (reference sequence). Here the CDR3 reads CASSLTGTNTEAFF. CDR3 bases: TGTGCCAGTAGTTTAACAGGGACGAACACTGAAGCTTTCTTT.

The V gene is TRBV20-1, the J gene TRBJ1-1; D is unclear. V was pared by 5 bases and J by 5 bases, with 9 bases between. The V gene's germline CDR1 is DFQATT and CDR2 SNEGSKA (reference sequence). This CDR3 comprises 11 residues. CDR3 DNA sequence: TGCAGTGCTTCACGGGGAACTGAAGCTTTCTTT. Protein: CSASRGTEAFF.

V is TRBV27 and J is TRBJ2-7; 12 bases are shared with TRBD2. Germline V gene sequence: CDR1 MNHEY, CDR2 SMNVEV (reference sequence). The CDR3 runs 15 residues. V shed 5 bases, J shed 7 bases, and the junction held 9 bases outside the gene matches. CDR3 amino acids: CASSPTTSGRGEQYF. DNA of the CDR3: TGTGCCAGCAGTCCAACGACTAGCGGGAGAGGGGAGCAGTACTTC.

The table lists this clone with a few counts. This chain connects TRBV3-1 (or the pseudogene TRBV3-2) to TRBJ1-6; TRBD1 aligns across 11 bases. Trimming took 4 bases from V and 7 from J; bases not matched to a gene: 3. There are 15 residues in the CDR3. Germline V CDR1 and CDR2: LGHDT, YNNKEL (reference sequence). DNA of the CDR3: TGTGCCAGCAGCCTCCGGACAGGGGGCAATTCACCCCTCCACTTT. Amino acid sequence: CASSLRTGGNSPLHF.

The V and J genes are TRBV28 and TRBJ2-4; D perhaps matches TRBD2 (6 bases). The ends were cut back, 4 bases at V and 3 bases at J, with 16 bases in the middle. The V gene's germline CDR1 is MDHEN and CDR2 SYDVKM. CDR3 size: 16 residues. CDR3 DNA sequence: TGTGCCAGCAGTTCAGGAGGGGAACGTGACAAAAACATTCAGTACTTC. Encoded protein: CASSSGGERDKNIQYF.

The chain couples TRBV9 to TRBJ2-5; a possible D gene is TRBD1 (5 bases). The V end was cut by 3 bases, the J end by 2 bases, with 8 bases between. The CDR3 has 13 residues. Germline V gene lookup returns CDR1 SGDLS and CDR2 YYNGEE. CDR3 bases: TGTGCCAGCAGCGGTACAGGTCAAGAGACCCAGTACTTC. Residues: CASSGTGQETQYF.

The chain combines TRBV4-3 with TRBJ1-4; D remains ambiguous. V lost 8 bases and J lost 0, with 10 bases in between. The CDR3 covers 14 residues. Germline V CDR1 and CDR2: LGHNA, YSLEER. The CDR3 nucleotides are TGCGCCAGCGGCACAATTGCAACTAATGAAAAACTGTTTTTT. This translates into CASGTIATNEKLFF.

This clone occurred once. The chain couples TRBV4-2 to TRBJ2-2, with TRBD1 matching over 10 bases. The germline CDR1 and CDR2 sequences are LGHNA and YNFKEQ. V shed 6 bases and J 1 base; nucleotides not matched to a gene: 2. This CDR3 spans 15 amino acids. CDR3 protein: CASRRTGGNTGELFF. In DNA form, the CDR3 reads TGTGCCAGCAGGCGGACAGGGGGGAACACCGGGGAGCTGTTTTTT.